This T cell receptor beta chain is drawn from a study of T-cell reconstitution after alpha-beta-depleted transplantation in children. Points from the study as a whole: T-cell counts and diversity at one year following transplant were attributed mainly to newly produced T cells. The study traced high day-60 TCRbeta diversity in some patients to surviving recipient T cells and thymic progenitors.

It was with unique molecular identifiers that the TCRbeta library was prepared. TCRdb reanalysed the PCR reads using MiXCR and keeps one entry per CDR3 protein. Of fewer than 700,000 distinct CDR3 sequences listed, about 21% are singletons. The CDR3 length is 15 residues. Germline assignment: CDR1 MDHEN and CDR2 SYDVKM. V lost 4 bases, J lost 3 bases, and 15 bases lay in between. In its sample, this clonotype was seen many times. Its antigen is as yet unknown. The source was PBMCs, mostly from graft donor cells, collected 360 days after TCRalphabeta/CD19-depleted stem cell transplant. The chain is built from TRBV28 and TRBJ2-5, with no clear D. This sequence originates from a boy in the first two years of life who had a stem cell transplant for acute myeloid leukemia, so the T cells may come from the graft donor. CDR3 sequence (DNA): TGTGCCAGCAGTTCCATCCCTAAGAGGAAAGAGACCCAGTACTTC. This translates into CASSSIPKRKETQYF.